The next 18 T cell receptor beta chains were all read from a single sample in a study of CD8 T cells in ankylosing spondylitis. TCRdb ran MiXCR on the 5' RACE reads and lists one entry per CDR3 protein. The data show under 300,000 distinct CDR3 sequences, with around 9.1% seen just once and around 6.8% held by the top ten. The sequencing input was blood, either unsorted or a sorted T cell fraction (not recorded which). These receptor sequences come from a male donor with ankylosing spondylitis or in good health (not recorded which).

This clonotype came up many times. The rearrangement uses TRBV11-3 and TRBJ2-2; tentatively, D is TRBD1 or TRBD2 (5 bases each). V lost 5 bases, J lost 4 bases, and 11 bases lay in between. CDR1 is SGHNT, CDR2 YENEEA, per germline. The CDR3 spans 14 residues. As DNA, the CDR3 is TGTGCCAGCAGCACCGGGGCTGGCACCGGGGAGCTGTTTTTT. Protein sequence: CASSTGAGTGELFF.

The chain links TRBV7-2 to TRBJ1-1; 8 bases fit TRBD1. V was pared by 1 base and J by 5 bases, with 12 bases of the junction left unmatched. CDR1 is SGHTA, CDR2 FQGNSA, per germline. CDR3 length: 17 residues. CDR3 nucleotide sequence: TGTGCCAGCAGCTTAGTGATGGCAGGGGGCAGAAAAACTGAAGCTTTCTTT. This gives the protein CASSLVMAGGRKTEAFF.

At least ten counts were recorded for this clonotype. This chain joins TRBV12-3 or TRBV12-4 and TRBJ1-1; D gene ambiguous. The CDR3 length is 12 residues. The V and J ends lost 4 bases and 4 bases respectively, with 7 bases between them. CDR3: CASSSTGTEAFF. In DNA form, the CDR3 reads TGTGCCAGCAGTTCGACGGGCACTGAAGCTTTCTTT.

This clonotype was counted many times. The chain employs TRBV10-2 and TRBJ2-7; 12 positions match TRBD2. The CDR3 extends over 15 amino acids. Germline-derived CDR1 and CDR2 are WSHSY and SAAADI. Unmatched junction bases numbered 6, after V lost 9 bases and J lost 0 bases. The CDR3 sequence is CASFGLAGSSYEQYF. DNA for the CDR3: TGCGCCAGTTTCGGACTAGCGGGGAGCTCCTACGAGCAGTACTTC.

This clonotype was found a few times. The CDR3 loop reads CASSLDAGTPVGYTF. The CDR3 DNA is TGTGCCAGCAGCCTTGACGCCGGGACACCCGTAGGCTACACCTTC. The chain recombines TRBV5-5 with TRBJ1-2; TRBD1 is a possible D gene (6 bases). Germline CDR1 reads SGHKS; CDR2 reads YYEKEE (reference sequence). CDR3 length: 15 amino acids. Deletions cut 4 bases from V and 8 bases from J, with 21 bases between.

This clonotype turned up a few times. The rearrangement uses TRBV14 and TRBJ2-5; the D is unclear. Between the trimmed V and J ends, which lost 0 bases and 5 bases, there was a span of 13 bases. CDR3 length: 15 residues. The germline V gene encodes CDR1 SGHDN and CDR2 FVKESK. CDR3 nucleotides: TGTGCCAGCAGCCAAGATCCTCAACCGAGGGAGACCCAGTACTTC. It specifies CASSQDPQPRETQYF.

This clonotype was seen ten or more times. The CDR3 DNA reads TGCAGCGTTGAAGGACTTGGACATATATACAATGAGCAGTTCTTC. Translating gives CSVEGLGHIYNEQFF. The chain joins TRBV29-1 to TRBJ2-1, with D perhaps TRBD1 (5 bases). The CDR3 runs to 15 residues. V lost 1 base to trimming and J lost 4 bases, with 14 bases between them. Germline values: CDR1 SQVTM, CDR2 ANQGSEA.

This clonotype appeared many times. J is TRBJ2-1 and V is TRBV29-1; perhaps TRBD2 as D (5 bases). V was trimmed by 2 bases and J by 4 bases, leaving 18 bases between them. The germline V gene has CDR1 SQVTM and CDR2 ANQGSEA. The CDR3 totals 16 residues. CDR3 sequence reads: CSVEPPSAGRYNEQFF. The CDR3, as DNA: TGCAGCGTTGAACCGCCGAGTGCGGGCAGATACAATGAGCAGTTCTTC.

This clonotype was counted ten times or more. CDR3 protein: CASRKNDRPTEAFF. CDR3 DNA: TGTGCCAGCAGGAAAAACGACAGGCCCACTGAAGCTTTCTTT. The chain has TRBV27 and TRBJ1-1, with D perhaps TRBD1 (6 bases). V was clipped by 6 bases and J by 4 bases, with 15 bases between them. This CDR3 region has 14 residues. In germline, CDR1 is MNHEY, CDR2 SMNVEV (reference sequence).

This clonotype occurred many times. The V and J genes are TRBV3-1 and TRBJ2-2; TRBD2 matches at 8 bases. J was trimmed by 4 bases and V by 4 bases; bases with no gene match: 14. CDR1 and CDR2 (germline): LGHDT, YNNKEL (reference sequence). This CDR3 has 18 amino acids. The CDR3 sequence is CASSPPATSGGGTGELFF. DNA for the CDR3: TGTGCCAGCAGCCCCCCCGCTACTAGCGGAGGAGGCACCGGGGAGCTGTTTTTT.

In its sample, this clonotype was seen many times. The chain combines TRBV10-3 with TRBJ2-3; D perhaps matches TRBD1 (5 bases). The CDR3 has 11 amino acids. Looked up from germline, CDR1 is ENHRY and CDR2 is SYGVKD. V gave up 8 bases and J gave up 6 bases, with 9 bases separating them. CDR3 amino acids: CAIRQGDTQYF. The CDR3 DNA reads as TGTGCCATCCGGCAGGGTGATACGCAGTATTTT.

As for this clonotype: Mismatch with germline at one junction end may stem from a read error. The chain uses TRBV7-7 and TRBJ2-1; D may be TRBD2 (6 bases). The CDR3 sequence is 13 residues long. Germline assignment: CDR1 SSHAT and CDR2 FNYEAQ (reference sequence). In DNA form, the CDR3 reads TGTGCTAGCAGCTTATGGGGGGACAATGAGCAGTTCTTC. Translation gives CASSLWGDNEQFF.

In its sample, this clonotype was seen many times. The V and J genes are TRBV29-1 and TRBJ1-4; TRBD1 matches at 10 bases. The V segment lost 4 bases and the J segment 6 bases; nucleotides outside the gene matches: 8. Germline CDR1 reads SQVTM; CDR2 reads ANQGSEA. This CDR3 is 15 amino acids long. The CDR3 spells CSVAKPGQGDEKLFF. The CDR3 nucleotides are TGCAGCGTTGCAAAACCCGGACAGGGGGATGAAAAACTGTTTTTT.

This clonotype was counted many times. At one of its ends the junction is not consistent with the germline gene, which may arise from a read error. The genes are TRBV12-3 or TRBV12-4 and TRBJ1-1, with 7 bases matching TRBD1. The CDR3 runs 14 residues. DNA for the CDR3: TGTGCCACCAGTAAGGGGGACAGTGGCGCTGAAGCTTTCTTT. Translated, it gives CATSKGDSGAEAFF.

This clonotype has at least ten counts. The chain couples TRBV27 to TRBJ1-2, with unresolved D. The CDR3 is made up of 12 amino acids. Per the germline V gene, CDR1 is MNHEY and CDR2 is SMNVEV (reference sequence). V dropped 5 bases and J dropped 2 bases, with 6 bases sitting between them. The chain's CDR3 is CASSKANYGYTF. CDR3 nucleotides: TGTGCCAGCAGTAAGGCAAACTATGGCTACACCTTC.

This clonotype was seen many times. This rearrangement joins TRBV5-1 to TRBJ2-7; the match to TRBD2 covers 13 bases. The J segment lost 3 bases and the V segment lost 4 bases, leaving 4 bases of the junction unmatched. This CDR3 comprises 15 residues. The germline gives CDR1 SGHRS, CDR2 YFSETQ. CDR3 residues: CASSLGLAGDYEQYF. CDR3 DNA sequence: TGCGCCAGCAGCCTCGGACTAGCGGGGGACTACGAGCAGTACTTC.

In this sample, this clonotype turned up many times. The rearrangement links TRBV5-1 to TRBJ1-1; D gene uncertain. V was pared by 2 bases and J by 0 bases, with 8 bases between. From germline, CDR1 is SGHRS and CDR2 YFSETQ. The CDR3 is made up of 14 amino acids. The CDR3, as DNA: TGCGCCAGCAGCTTTGGGCAGATGAACACTGAAGCTTTCTTT. Translating it yields CASSFGQMNTEAFF.

In its sample, this clonotype was seen many times. The chain employs TRBV6-1 and TRBJ2-5; tentatively, D is TRBD1 (6 bases). V was shortened by 7 bases and J by 0 bases, with 15 bases between the two germline ends. This CDR3 region has 15 residues. In germline, CDR1 is MNHNS, CDR2 SASEGT. CDR3 sequence reads: CASKVIQGHQETQYF. CDR3 bases: TGTGCCAGCAAAGTTATACAGGGCCACCAAGAGACCCAGTACTTC.